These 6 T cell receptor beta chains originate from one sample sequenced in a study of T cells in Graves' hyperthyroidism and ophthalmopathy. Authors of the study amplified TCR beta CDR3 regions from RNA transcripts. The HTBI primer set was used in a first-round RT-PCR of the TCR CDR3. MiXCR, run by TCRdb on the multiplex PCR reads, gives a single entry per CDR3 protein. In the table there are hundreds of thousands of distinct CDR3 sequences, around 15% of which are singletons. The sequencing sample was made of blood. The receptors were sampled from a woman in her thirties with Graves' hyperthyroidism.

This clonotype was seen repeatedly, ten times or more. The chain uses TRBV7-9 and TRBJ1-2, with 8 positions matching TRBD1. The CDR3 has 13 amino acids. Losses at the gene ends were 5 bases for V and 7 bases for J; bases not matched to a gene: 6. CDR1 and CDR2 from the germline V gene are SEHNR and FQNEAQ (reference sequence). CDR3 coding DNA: TGTGCCAGCAGCCCCGGACAGGGACTTGGCTACACCTTC. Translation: CASSPGQGLGYTF.

CDR3 amino acids: CASNSRASNVLTF. For the CDR3, the DNA is TGTGCCAGCAATTCCCGTGCATCCAACGTCCTGACTTTC. The J gene is TRBJ2-6, the V gene TRBV12-3 or TRBV12-4; no definite D call. V lost 7 bases and J 8 bases, leaving 12 bases between the germline ends. This CDR3 region has 13 residues.

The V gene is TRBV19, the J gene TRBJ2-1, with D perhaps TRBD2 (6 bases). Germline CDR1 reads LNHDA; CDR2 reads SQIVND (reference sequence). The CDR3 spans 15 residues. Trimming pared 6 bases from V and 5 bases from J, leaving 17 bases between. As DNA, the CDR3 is TGTGCCAGTAGCCTAACTAGCCTCCTAGACAATGAGCAGTTCTTC. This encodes CASSLTSLLDNEQFF.

The CDR3, as DNA: TGTGCCATCAGTGAAGGGGCTAGCTCCTACAATGAGCAGTTCTTC. Residues: CAISEGASSYNEQFF. This chain joins TRBV10-3 and TRBJ2-1, with D perhaps TRBD1 (5 bases). CDR1 ENHRY and CDR2 SYGVKD come from the germline V gene. There are 15 residues in the CDR3. V dropped 3 bases and J dropped 0 bases, with 9 bases sitting between them.

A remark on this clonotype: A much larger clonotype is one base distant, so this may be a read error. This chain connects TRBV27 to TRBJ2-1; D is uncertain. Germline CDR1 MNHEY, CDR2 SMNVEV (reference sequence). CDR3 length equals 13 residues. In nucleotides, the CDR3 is TGTGCCAGCAGTGGAACGGTCGCCGGTGAGCAGTCCTTC. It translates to CASSGTVAGEQSF.

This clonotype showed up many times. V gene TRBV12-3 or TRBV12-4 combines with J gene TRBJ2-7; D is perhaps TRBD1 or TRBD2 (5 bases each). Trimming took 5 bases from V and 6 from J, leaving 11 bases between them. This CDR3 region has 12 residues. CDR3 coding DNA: TGTGCCAGCAGTGGGACGACAGCCGAGCAGTACTTC. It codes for CASSGTTAEQYF.